Below, 27 T cell receptor beta chains from the same sample are listed, as sequenced in a study of T cell responses to AZD1222 COVID-19 vaccine. Clones were sequenced by immunoSEQ multiplex PCR, and TCRdb holds only the in-frame ones, with some missing. The sample consists of fewer than 120,000 clones, about 87% of them appearing once. Sequenced here: peripheral blood, sampled on day 0 of AZD1222 vaccination. Receptors originate from an adult in good health.

V usage is TRBV5-8 and J usage is TRBJ1-5, with 8 bases fitting TRBD1. The J segment lost 9 bases and the V segment lost 2 bases, leaving 10 bases of the junction unmatched. CDR3 length: 15 amino acids. Germline lookup yields CDR1 SGHTS and CDR2 YDEGEE. The CDR3 spells CASSFRTGMFRPQHF. For the CDR3, the DNA is TGTGCCAGCAGCTTCAGGACAGGGATGTTTAGGCCCCAGCATTTT.

The rearrangement joins TRBV6-5 to TRBJ2-5, with 7 bases that match TRBD1. The junction had 5 bases not matched to a gene; V was cut back by 0 bases and J by 7 bases. Germline CDR1 MNHEY, CDR2 SVGAGI. The CDR3 is made up of 14 amino acids. The CDR3 loop reads CASSYSRQGGTQYF. In nucleotides, the CDR3 is TGTGCCAGCAGTTACTCGAGACAGGGCGGGACCCAGTACTTC.

This rearrangement joins TRBV6-2 or TRBV6-3 to TRBJ1-1; the D gene is possibly TRBD1 (5 bases). V lost 2 bases and J 8 bases, leaving 9 bases between the germline ends. The CDR3 runs to 12 residues. The germline V gene encodes CDR1 MNHEY and CDR2 SVGEGT. The CDR3: CASSYPDREAFF. The CDR3 DNA follows: TGTGCCAGCAGTTACCCCGACAGAGAAGCTTTCTTT.

The chain joins TRBV5-1 to TRBJ2-7; possibly TRBD2 for D (7 bases). V shed 4 bases and J shed 5 bases, with 25 bases lying between them. The CDR3 has 17 residues. Looked up from germline, CDR1 is SGHRS and CDR2 is YFSETQ. The CDR3 nucleotides are TGCGCCAGCAGCCTACCTAGGGGGGGGGCTAAAGTCAACGAGCAGTACTTC. Translating gives CASSLPRGGAKVNEQYF.

The rearrangement joins TRBV5-1 to TRBJ2-5; 10 bases are a match to TRBD2. Losses at the gene ends were 1 base for V and 5 bases for J; bases not matched to a gene: 5. Germline lookup yields CDR1 SGHRS and CDR2 YFSETQ. There are 15 residues in the CDR3. CDR3 bases: TGCGCCAGCAGCTTGCTAGCGGGGGTAGGGGAGACCCAGTACTTC. The encoded protein is CASSLLAGVGETQYF.

The chain joins TRBV29-1 to TRBJ2-7; unclear D gene. The CDR3 loop spans 13 amino acids. Trimming removed 6 bases at V and 0 bases at J, with 12 bases between. Germline-derived CDR1 and CDR2 are SQVTM and ANQGSEA. The CDR3 DNA sequence: TGCAGCGTCACGAAGGCCCCCTCCTACGAGCAGTACTTC. It encodes CSVTKAPSYEQYF.

The chain has TRBV27 and TRBJ1-1, with unresolved D. The germline V gene has CDR1 MNHEY and CDR2 SMNVEV (reference sequence). Trimming shortened V by 0 bases and J by 0 bases, and 8 bases separated the two germline ends. The CDR3 consists of 15 residues. The CDR3, as DNA: TGTGCCAGCAGTTTATCAATTTTGGTGAACACTGAAGCTTTCTTT. This gives the protein CASSLSILVNTEAFF.

The chain carries TRBV25-1 and TRBJ1-1; 9 bases are a match to TRBD1. CDR1 is MGHDK and CDR2 is SYGVNS in the germline V gene. With 6 bases clipped from V and 4 bases from J, the junction kept 6 bases outside the gene matches. This CDR3 region has 14 residues. The CDR3 sequence is CASRQGAGGTEAFF. The CDR3 nucleotides read TGTGCCAGCAGACAGGGGGCGGGGGGCACTGAAGCTTTCTTT.

This rearrangement joins TRBV6-5 to TRBJ2-6; unclear D gene. Germline CDR1 reads MNHEY; CDR2 reads SVGAGI. Trimming removed 0 bases from V and 2 bases from J, with 8 bases in between. This CDR3 has 16 amino acids. The CDR3 spells CASSYSMQPGANVLTF. CDR3 bases: TGTGCCAGCAGTTACTCGATGCAGCCTGGGGCCAACGTCCTGACTTTC.

The J gene is TRBJ1-1, the V gene TRBV27; D unclear. Germline-derived CDR1 and CDR2 are MNHEY and SMNVEV (reference sequence). Trimming took off 5 bases at V and 1 base at J, with 11 bases between the two ends. The CDR3 length is 14 residues. The CDR3 DNA follows: TGTGCCAGCAGTATGCTACAGCCGAACACTGAAGCTTTCTTT. Its translation is CASSMLQPNTEAFF.

This chain joins TRBV4-1 and TRBJ1-1; 7 nucleotides match TRBD1. There are 14 residues in the CDR3. J gave up 1 base and V 4 bases, and 3 bases lay outside the gene matches. The germline V gene encodes CDR1 MGHRA and CDR2 YSYEKL. The CDR3 sequence is CASSLGTANTEAFF. CDR3 coding DNA: TGCGCCAGCAGCCTTGGGACAGCGAACACTGAAGCTTTCTTT.

V is TRBV7-6 and J is TRBJ1-1, with 7 bases lining up with TRBD1. The CDR3 has 15 amino acids. The V and J ends lost 5 bases and 1 base, in that order; junction bases with no gene match: 7. The germline CDR1 and CDR2 sequences are SGHVS and FNYEAQ. Written as DNA, the CDR3 is TGTGCCAGCAGCCTCGCCTGGACAGGGAACACTGAAGCTTTCTTT. Amino acids: CASSLAWTGNTEAFF.

This clone has only a few counts. The chain joins TRBV6-5 to TRBJ1-1; D is ambiguous. This CDR3 is built from 13 residues. The germline V and J ends were trimmed by 0 bases and 6 bases, with 8 bases remaining between them. The germline CDR1 and CDR2 sequences are MNHEY and SVGAGI. Written as DNA, the CDR3 is TGTGCCAGCAGTTACTCGACACGAGCTGAAGCTTTCTTT. Translating it yields CASSYSTRAEAFF.

The chain combines TRBV6-6 with TRBJ1-5; TRBD1 matches at 7 bases. CDR1 MNHNY and CDR2 SVGAGI come from the germline V gene (reference sequence). V lost 7 bases and J lost 3; bases outside the gene matches: 9. The CDR3 length is 15 residues. CDR3: CASTIQGQSNQPQHF. The CDR3 DNA reads TGTGCCAGCACAATCCAGGGACAGTCCAATCAGCCCCAGCATTTT.

V and J are TRBV15 and TRBJ1-2; D gene unclear. The CDR3 is made up of 15 amino acids. Trimming took 0 bases from V and 1 from J, leaving 9 bases between them. Germline V gene sequence: CDR1 LNHNV, CDR2 YYDKDF (reference sequence). The CDR3 DNA sequence: TGTGCCACCAGCAGAGATCGAAACAGTAACTATGGCTACACCTTC. It encodes CATSRDRNSNYGYTF.

This clone has just a few counts. The V gene is TRBV7-2, the J gene TRBJ2-1; a possible D gene is TRBD2 (5 bases). Trimming removed 5 bases from V and 6 bases from J, with 11 bases in between. Per the germline V gene, CDR1 is SGHTA and CDR2 is FQGNSA. The CDR3 loop spans 13 amino acids. CDR3: CASSHRGVNEQFF. Here the CDR3 DNA reads TGTGCCAGCAGCCACCGGGGTGTCAATGAGCAGTTCTTC.

This rearrangement joins TRBV6-1 to TRBJ1-2; 12 positions agree with TRBD1. Losses at the gene ends were 4 bases for V and 2 bases for J; bases not matched to a gene: 5. The CDR3 has 16 amino acids. Germline V lookup: CDR1 MNHNS, CDR2 SASEGT. The CDR3, as DNA: TGTGCCAGCAGTGCCGGGACAGGGGGCGCGAACTATGGCTACACCTTC. Amino acids: CASSAGTGGANYGYTF.

This clone was seen once. The chain uses TRBV19 and TRBJ1-1; D call uncertain. This CDR3 has 15 residues. V lost 1 base and J lost 0, with 9 bases in between. Germline CDR1 and CDR2: LNHDA and SQIVND (reference sequence). Here the CDR3 DNA reads TGTGCCAGTAGTATAGTTGAGGGAGTGAACACTGAAGCTTTCTTT. This sequence encodes CASSIVEGVNTEAFF.

V usage is TRBV29-1 and J usage is TRBJ1-2; 8 positions match TRBD1. V lost 7 bases, J lost 8 bases, and 6 bases stayed unmatched. In germline, CDR1 is SQVTM, CDR2 ANQGSEA. The CDR3 length is 11 residues. The CDR3 nucleotides read TGCAGCGCTACAGGGGGAAGAGGCTACACCTTC. Translating it yields CSATGGRGYTF.

CDR3 in DNA: TGTGCCAGTAGTATAGTCGGTGGCGGGCAGGAAAAACTGTTTTTT. Translating it yields CASSIVGGGQEKLFF. The V call is TRBV19, the J call TRBJ1-4; D unclear. Trimming cost V 1 base and J 8 bases, with 14 bases left between them. The CDR3 is 15 amino acids. Germline CDR1 reads LNHDA; CDR2 reads SQIVND (reference sequence).

V is TRBV27 and J is TRBJ1-4; D possibly corresponds to TRBD1 (6 bases). The V gene lost 5 bases and the J gene lost 8 bases, with 15 bases spanning the gap. The length of the CDR3 is 14 residues. CDR1 and CDR2 (germline): MNHEY, SMNVEV (reference sequence). The DNA for the CDR3 is TGTGCCAGCAGTCCAGGGGCTTGGCAGGAAAAACTGTTTTTT. Protein sequence: CASSPGAWQEKLFF. The variable domain in full, completed from reference TRBV27 and TRBJ1-4, reads EAQVTQNPRYLITVTGKKLTVTCSQNMNHEYMSWYRQDPGLGLRQIYYSMNVEVTDKGDVPEGYKVSRKEKRNFPLILESPSPNQTSLYFCASSPGAWQEKLFFGSGTQLSVL.

This chain links TRBV20-1 with TRBJ2-6; 9 bases match TRBD1. Germline V gives CDR1 DFQATT, CDR2 SNEGSKA (reference sequence). This CDR3 comprises 15 residues. Trimming took 3 bases from V and 2 from J; bases not matched to a gene: 2. The CDR3 loop is CSASDRGAGANVLTF. The DNA for the CDR3 is TGCAGTGCTAGTGACAGGGGGGCTGGGGCCAACGTCCTGACTTTC.

This clone was counted only a few times. V gene TRBV27 combines with J gene TRBJ2-7; TRBD1 matches 8 bases. The V segment lost 2 bases and the J segment 7 bases; nucleotides outside the gene matches: 4. This CDR3 has 13 amino acids. Germline V gene data show CDR1 as MNHEY and CDR2 as SMNVEV (reference sequence). In DNA, the CDR3 is TGTGCCAGCAGTTTACAGGGGGCAATTGAGCAGTACTTC. It is translated as CASSLQGAIEQYF.

This sequence joins TRBV12-5 and TRBJ2-7; TRBD2 is a possible D gene (6 bases). V was shortened by 3 bases and J by 3 bases, with 9 bases between the two germline ends. The length of the CDR3 is 13 residues. Germline lookup yields CDR1 LGHNT and CDR2 FRNRAP. The CDR3 sequence is CASGFGTDYEQYF. DNA of the CDR3: TGTGCTAGTGGTTTCGGGACTGACTACGAGCAGTACTTC.

This clone was counted a single time. The V and J genes are TRBV19 and TRBJ1-6; unclear D gene. From germline, CDR1 is LNHDA and CDR2 SQIVND (reference sequence). The CDR3 length is 16 residues. Trimming removed 7 bases from V and 0 bases from J, with 13 bases in between. In DNA, the CDR3 is TGTGCCAGTATCGCCCGGGCAAGCTCCTATAATTCACCCCTCCACTTT. This sequence encodes CASIARASSYNSPLHF.

This sequence joins TRBV4-1 and TRBJ1-2; the match to TRBD1 covers 8 bases. The trim removed 2 bases at V and 0 bases at J, leaving 5 bases unmatched. The germline V gene encodes CDR1 MGHRA and CDR2 YSYEKL. This CDR3 comprises 16 residues. In nucleotides, the CDR3 is TGCGCCAGCAGCCAATTCCAGGGGGCACCTAACTATGGCTACACCTTC. Its protein is CASSQFQGAPNYGYTF.

The CDR3 loop is CASSQGALPDGYTF. CDR3 sequence (DNA): TGCGCCAGCAGCCAAGGGGCCCTCCCCGATGGCTACACCTTC. The rearrangement joins TRBV5-1 to TRBJ1-2, with D perhaps matching TRBD1 (5 bases). This CDR3 is built from 14 residues. V was trimmed by 4 bases and J by 6 bases, leaving 16 bases between them. CDR1 is SGHRS, CDR2 YFSETQ, per germline.